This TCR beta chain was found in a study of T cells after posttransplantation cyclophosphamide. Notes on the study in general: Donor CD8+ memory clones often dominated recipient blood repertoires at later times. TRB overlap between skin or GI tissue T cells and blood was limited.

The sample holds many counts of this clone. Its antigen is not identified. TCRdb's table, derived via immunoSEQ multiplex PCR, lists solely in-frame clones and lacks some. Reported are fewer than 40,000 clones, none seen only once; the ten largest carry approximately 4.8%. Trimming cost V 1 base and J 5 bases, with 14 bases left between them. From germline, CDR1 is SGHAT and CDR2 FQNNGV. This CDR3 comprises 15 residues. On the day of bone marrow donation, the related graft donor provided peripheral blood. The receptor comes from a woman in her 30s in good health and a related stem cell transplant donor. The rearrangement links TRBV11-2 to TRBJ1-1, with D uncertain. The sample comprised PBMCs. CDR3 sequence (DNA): TGTGCCAGCAGCTTAGTGGCCCACCCGATAACTGAAGCTTTCTTT. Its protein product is CASSLVAHPITEAFF.